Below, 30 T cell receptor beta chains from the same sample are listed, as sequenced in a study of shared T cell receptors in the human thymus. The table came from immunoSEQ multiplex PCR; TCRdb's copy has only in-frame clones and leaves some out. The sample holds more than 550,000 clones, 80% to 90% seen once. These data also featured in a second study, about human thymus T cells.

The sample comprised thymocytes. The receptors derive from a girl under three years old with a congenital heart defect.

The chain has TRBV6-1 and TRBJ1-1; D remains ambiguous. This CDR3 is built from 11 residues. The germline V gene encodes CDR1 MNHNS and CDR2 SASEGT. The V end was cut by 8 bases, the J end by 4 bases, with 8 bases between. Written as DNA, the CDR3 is TGTGCCAGCCTGACACTCACTGAAGCTTTCTTT. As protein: CASLTLTEAFF.

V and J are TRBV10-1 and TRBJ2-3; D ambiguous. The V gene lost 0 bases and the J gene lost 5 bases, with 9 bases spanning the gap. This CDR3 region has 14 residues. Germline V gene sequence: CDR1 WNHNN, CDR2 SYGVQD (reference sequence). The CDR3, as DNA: TGCGCCAGCAGTGAGTCGAGTGTTGGAGATACGCAGTATTTT. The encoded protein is CASSESSVGDTQYF.

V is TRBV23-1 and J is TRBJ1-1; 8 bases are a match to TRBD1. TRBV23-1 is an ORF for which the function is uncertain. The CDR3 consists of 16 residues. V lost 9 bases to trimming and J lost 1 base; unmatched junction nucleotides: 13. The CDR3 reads CASARDRICKNTEAFF. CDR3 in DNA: TGCGCCAGTGCCCGGGACAGGATTTGTAAGAACACTGAAGCTTTCTTT.

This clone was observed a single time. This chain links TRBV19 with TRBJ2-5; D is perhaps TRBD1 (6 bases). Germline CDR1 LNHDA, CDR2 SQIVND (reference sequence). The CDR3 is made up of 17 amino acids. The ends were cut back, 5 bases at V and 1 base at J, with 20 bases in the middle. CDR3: CASSPRGSTSSQETQYF. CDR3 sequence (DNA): TGTGCCAGTAGTCCTAGGGGGTCTACATCGTCCCAAGAGACCCAGTACTTC.

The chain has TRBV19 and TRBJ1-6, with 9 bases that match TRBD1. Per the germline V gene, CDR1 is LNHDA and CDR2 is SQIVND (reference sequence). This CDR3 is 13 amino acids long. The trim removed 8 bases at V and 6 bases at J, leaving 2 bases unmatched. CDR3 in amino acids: CASGTGRNSPLHF. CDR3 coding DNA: TGTGCCAGTGGGACAGGGCGTAATTCACCCCTCCACTTT.

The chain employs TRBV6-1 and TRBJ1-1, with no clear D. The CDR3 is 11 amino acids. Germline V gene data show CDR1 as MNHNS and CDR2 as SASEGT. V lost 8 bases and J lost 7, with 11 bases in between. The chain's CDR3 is CASRLGGEAFF. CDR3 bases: TGTGCCAGCCGGCTTGGAGGTGAAGCTTTCTTT.

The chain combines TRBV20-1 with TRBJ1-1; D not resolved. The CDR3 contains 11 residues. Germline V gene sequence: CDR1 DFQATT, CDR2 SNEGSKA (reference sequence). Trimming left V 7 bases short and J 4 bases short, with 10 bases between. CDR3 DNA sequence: TGCAGTGTGGGCGGGAGCACTGAAGCTTTCTTT. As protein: CSVGGSTEAFF.

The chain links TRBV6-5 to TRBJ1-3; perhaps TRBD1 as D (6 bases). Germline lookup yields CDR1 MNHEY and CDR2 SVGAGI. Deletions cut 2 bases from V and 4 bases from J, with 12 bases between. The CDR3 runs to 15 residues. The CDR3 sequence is CASSYERQEGNTIYF. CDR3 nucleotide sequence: TGTGCCAGCAGTTACGAGAGACAGGAAGGAAACACCATATATTTT.

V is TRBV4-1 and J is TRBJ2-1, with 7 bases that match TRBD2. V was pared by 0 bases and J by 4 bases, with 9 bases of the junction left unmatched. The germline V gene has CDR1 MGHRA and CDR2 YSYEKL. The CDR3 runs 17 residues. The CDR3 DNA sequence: TGCGCCAGCAGCCAAGAAGGGGCGGGGGTTTCGTACAATGAGCAGTTCTTC. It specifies CASSQEGAGVSYNEQFF.

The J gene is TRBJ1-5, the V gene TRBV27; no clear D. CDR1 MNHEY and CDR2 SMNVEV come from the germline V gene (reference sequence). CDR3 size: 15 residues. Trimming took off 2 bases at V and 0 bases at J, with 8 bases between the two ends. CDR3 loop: CASSLNALSNQPQHF. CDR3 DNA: TGTGCCAGCAGTTTAAACGCGCTTAGCAATCAGCCCCAGCATTTT.

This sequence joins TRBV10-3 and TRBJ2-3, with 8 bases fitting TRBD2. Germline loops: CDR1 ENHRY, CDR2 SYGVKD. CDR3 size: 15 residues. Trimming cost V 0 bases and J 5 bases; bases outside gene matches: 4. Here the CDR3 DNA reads TGTGCCATCAGTGAGTCCCCTCGGGGGGGAGATACGCAGTATTTT. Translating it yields CAISESPRGGDTQYF.

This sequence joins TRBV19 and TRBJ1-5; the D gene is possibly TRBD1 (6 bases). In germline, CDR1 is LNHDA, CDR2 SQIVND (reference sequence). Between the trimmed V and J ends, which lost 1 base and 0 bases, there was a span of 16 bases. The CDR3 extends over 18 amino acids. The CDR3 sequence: CASSIGGRGDISNQPQHF. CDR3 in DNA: TGTGCCAGTAGTATAGGGGGCAGGGGAGACATTAGCAATCAGCCCCAGCATTTT. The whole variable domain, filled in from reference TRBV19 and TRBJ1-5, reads DGGITQSPKYLFRKEGQNVTLSCEQNLNHDAMYWYRQDPGQGLRLIYYSQIVNDFQKGDIAEGYSVSREKKESFPLTVTSAQKNPTAFYLCASSIGGRGDISNQPQHFGDGTRLSIL.

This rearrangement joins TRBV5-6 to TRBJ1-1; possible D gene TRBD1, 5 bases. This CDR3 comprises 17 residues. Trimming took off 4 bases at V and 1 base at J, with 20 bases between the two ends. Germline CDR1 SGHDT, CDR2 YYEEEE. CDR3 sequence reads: CASSLTRGFRRNTEAFF. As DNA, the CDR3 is TGTGCCAGCAGCCTAACCCGGGGGTTCAGGAGGAACACTGAAGCTTTCTTT.

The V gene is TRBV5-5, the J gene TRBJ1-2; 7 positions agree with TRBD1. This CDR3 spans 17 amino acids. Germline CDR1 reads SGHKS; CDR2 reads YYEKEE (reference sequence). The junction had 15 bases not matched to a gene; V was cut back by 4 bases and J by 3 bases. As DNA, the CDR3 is TGTGCCAGCAGCCCCACCCTGACAGGGTCGAGTGACTATGGCTACACCTTC. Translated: CASSPTLTGSSDYGYTF.

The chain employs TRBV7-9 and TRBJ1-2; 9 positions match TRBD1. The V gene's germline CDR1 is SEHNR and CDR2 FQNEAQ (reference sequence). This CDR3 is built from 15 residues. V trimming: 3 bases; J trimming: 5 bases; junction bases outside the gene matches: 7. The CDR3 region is CASSFLGGQGYGYTF. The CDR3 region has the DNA TGTGCCAGCAGCTTCCTGGGGGGACAGGGATATGGCTACACCTTC.

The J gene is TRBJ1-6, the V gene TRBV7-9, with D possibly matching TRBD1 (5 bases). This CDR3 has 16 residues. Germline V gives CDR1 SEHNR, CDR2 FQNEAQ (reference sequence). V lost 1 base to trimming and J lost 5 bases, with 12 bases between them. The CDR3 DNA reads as TGTGCCAGCAGCTTAGGAGCGGGACGCAATAATTCACCCCTCCACTTT. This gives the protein CASSLGAGRNNSPLHF.

The CDR3 coding sequence is TGCAGCGTTGCGGACCCCGGGGGACAGGGTATGGATGGCTACACCTTC. Amino acids: CSVADPGGQGMDGYTF. The chain employs TRBV29-1 and TRBJ1-2; 9 positions agree with TRBD1. The V segment lost 4 bases and the J segment 6 bases; nucleotides outside the gene matches: 15. This CDR3 region has 16 residues. CDR1 is SQVTM and CDR2 is ANQGSEA in the germline V gene.

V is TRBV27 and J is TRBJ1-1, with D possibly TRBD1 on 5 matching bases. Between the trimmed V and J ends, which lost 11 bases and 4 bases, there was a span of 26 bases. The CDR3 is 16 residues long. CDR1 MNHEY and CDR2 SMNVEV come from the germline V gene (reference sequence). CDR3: CAPPSRADVSGTEAFF. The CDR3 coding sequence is TGTGCCCCGCCGAGCAGGGCAGATGTTAGTGGCACTGAAGCTTTCTTT.

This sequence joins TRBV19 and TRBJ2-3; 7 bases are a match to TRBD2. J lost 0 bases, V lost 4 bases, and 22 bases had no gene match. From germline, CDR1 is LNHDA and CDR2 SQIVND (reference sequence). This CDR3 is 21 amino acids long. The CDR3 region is CASSTSKGLPPSGESTDTQYF. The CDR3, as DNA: TGTGCCAGTAGTACAAGCAAAGGACTACCCCCAAGCGGGGAAAGCACAGATACGCAGTATTTT.

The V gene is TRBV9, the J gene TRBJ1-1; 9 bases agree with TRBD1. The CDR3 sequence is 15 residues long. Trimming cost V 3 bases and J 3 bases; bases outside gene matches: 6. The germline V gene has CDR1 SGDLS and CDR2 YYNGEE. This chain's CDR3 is CASSAPGQGDTEAFF. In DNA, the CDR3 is TGTGCCAGCAGCGCACCGGGACAGGGAGACACTGAAGCTTTCTTT.

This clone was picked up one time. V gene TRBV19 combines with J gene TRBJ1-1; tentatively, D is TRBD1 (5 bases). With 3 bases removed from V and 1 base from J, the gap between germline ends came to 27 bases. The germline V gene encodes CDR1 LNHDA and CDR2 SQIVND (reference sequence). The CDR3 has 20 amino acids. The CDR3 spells CASSMSQGIPLPRSNTEAFF. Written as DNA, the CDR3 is TGTGCCAGTAGTATGTCTCAGGGTATTCCCCTACCTCGTTCGAACACTGAAGCTTTCTTT.

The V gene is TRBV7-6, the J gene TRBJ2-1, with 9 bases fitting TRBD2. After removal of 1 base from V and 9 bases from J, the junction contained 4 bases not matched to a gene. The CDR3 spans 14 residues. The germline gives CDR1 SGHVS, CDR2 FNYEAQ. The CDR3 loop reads CASSLGGGGVEQFF. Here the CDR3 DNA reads TGTGCCAGCAGCTTAGGGGGCGGGGGGGTTGAGCAGTTCTTC.

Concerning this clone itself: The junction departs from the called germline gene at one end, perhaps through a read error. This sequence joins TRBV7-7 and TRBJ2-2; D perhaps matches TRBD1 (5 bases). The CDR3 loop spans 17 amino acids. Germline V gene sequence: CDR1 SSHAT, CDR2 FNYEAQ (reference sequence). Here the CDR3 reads CASSLTFGRANTGELFF. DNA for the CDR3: TGTGCTAGCAGCTTAACTTTTGGCAGGGCGAACACCGGGGAGCTGTTTTTT. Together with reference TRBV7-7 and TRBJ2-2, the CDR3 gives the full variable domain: GAGVSQSPRYKVTKRGQDVTLRCDPISSHATLYWYQQALGQGPEFLTYFNYEAQPDKSGLPSDRFSAERPEGSISTLTIQRTEQRDSAMYRCASSLTFGRANTGELFFGEGSRLTVL.

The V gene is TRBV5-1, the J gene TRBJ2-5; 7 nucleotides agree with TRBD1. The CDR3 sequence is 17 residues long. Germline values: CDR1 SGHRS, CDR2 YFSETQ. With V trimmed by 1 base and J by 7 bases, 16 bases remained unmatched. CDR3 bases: TGCGCCAGCAGCTTGCCGGTAGGAACAGGGGCCCCAGGGACCCAGTACTTC. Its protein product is CASSLPVGTGAPGTQYF.

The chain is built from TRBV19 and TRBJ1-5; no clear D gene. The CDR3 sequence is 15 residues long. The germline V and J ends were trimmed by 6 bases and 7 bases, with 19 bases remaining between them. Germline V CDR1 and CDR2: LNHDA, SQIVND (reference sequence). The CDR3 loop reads CASSPLRGSGQPQHF. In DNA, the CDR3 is TGTGCCAGTAGCCCACTCCGGGGATCGGGACAGCCCCAGCATTTT.

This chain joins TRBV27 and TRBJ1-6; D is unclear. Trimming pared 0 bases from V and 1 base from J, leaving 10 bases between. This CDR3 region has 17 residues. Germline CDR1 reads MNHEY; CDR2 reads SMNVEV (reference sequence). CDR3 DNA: TGTGCCAGCAGTTTATCGGGCAGGAGGTCCTATAATTCACCCCTCCACTTT. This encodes CASSLSGRRSYNSPLHF.

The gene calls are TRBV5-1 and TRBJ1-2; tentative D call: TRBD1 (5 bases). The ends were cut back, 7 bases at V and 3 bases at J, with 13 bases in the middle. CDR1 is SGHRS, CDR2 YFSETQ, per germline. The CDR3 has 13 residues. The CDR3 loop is CASGPGGDYGYTF. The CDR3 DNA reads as TGCGCCAGCGGACCGGGGGGGGACTATGGCTACACCTTC.

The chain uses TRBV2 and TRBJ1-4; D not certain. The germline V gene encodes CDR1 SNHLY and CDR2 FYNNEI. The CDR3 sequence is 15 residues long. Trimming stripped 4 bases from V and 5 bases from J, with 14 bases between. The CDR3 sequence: CASSVPRLKNEKLFF. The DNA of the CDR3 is TGTGCCAGCAGTGTCCCCCGACTTAAAAATGAAAAACTGTTTTTT. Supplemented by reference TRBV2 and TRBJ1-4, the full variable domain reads EPEVTQTPSHQVTQMGQEVILRCVPISNHLYFYWYRQILGQKVEFLVSFYNNEISEKSEIFDDQFSVERPDGSNFTLKIRSTKLEDSAMYFCASSVPRLKNEKLFFGSGTQLSVL.

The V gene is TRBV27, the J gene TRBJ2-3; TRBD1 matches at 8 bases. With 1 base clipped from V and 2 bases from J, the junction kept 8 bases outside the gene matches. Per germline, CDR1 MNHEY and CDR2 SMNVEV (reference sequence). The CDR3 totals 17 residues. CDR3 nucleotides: TGTGCCAGCAGTTTATGCCCGCCGGGACAGGCCACAGATACGCAGTATTTT. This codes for CASSLCPPGQATDTQYF.

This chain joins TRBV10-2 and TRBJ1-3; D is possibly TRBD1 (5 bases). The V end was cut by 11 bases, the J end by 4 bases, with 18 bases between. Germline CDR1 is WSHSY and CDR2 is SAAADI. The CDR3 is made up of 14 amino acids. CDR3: CAGGTPSPGNTIYF. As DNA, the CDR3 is TGCGCCGGGGGGACTCCAAGTCCCGGAAACACCATATATTTT.